This T cell receptor beta chain was profiled in a study of technical replicates of blood from a handful of donors. This CDR3 contains 14 residues. The germline gives CDR1 GTSNPN, CDR2 SVGIG (reference sequence). V trimming: 2 bases; J trimming: 3 bases; junction bases outside the gene matches: 5. Some clones are missing from TCRdb's copy, which holds only in-frame ones; the method was immunoSEQ multiplex PCR. The sample shows about 14,000 clones, approximately 80% of them seen only once. Material for sequencing was PBMCs. This chain joins TRBV30 and TRBJ2-7; TRBD1 aligns across 9 bases. This TCR was sampled from a human donor in good health. This chain's CDR3 is CAWSTGQGLYEQYF. The CDR3 nucleotides read TGTGCCTGGAGTACAGGACAGGGGCTCTACGAGCAGTACTTC.